These 10 T cell receptor beta chains came from one sample sequenced in a study of Graves' ophthalmopathy and Graves' hyperthyroidism. From RNA, the CDR3 regions of TCR beta chains were amplified and sequenced. First-round RT-PCR used HTBI primers; second-round multiplex PCR followed. TCRdb fed the multiplex PCR reads into MiXCR, producing one record per CDR3 protein. The sample holds over a million distinct CDR3 sequences, 35% to 40% seen once. The material sequenced was peripheral blood or thyroid tissue (not recorded which). These TCRs come from an adult man with Graves' hyperthyroidism.

The rearrangement links TRBV11-2 to TRBJ2-5; 11 bases are a match to TRBD1. This CDR3 comprises 17 residues. The germline V gene encodes CDR1 SGHAT and CDR2 FQNNGV. V shed 5 bases, J shed 5 bases, and the junction held 13 bases outside the gene matches. This CDR3 is CASSPRRDRGTVETQYF. CDR3 DNA: TGTGCCAGCAGCCCACGGCGGGACAGGGGGACGGTTGAGACCCAGTACTTC.

The V gene is TRBV12-3 or TRBV12-4, the J gene TRBJ1-2, with a weak D call TRBD1 (5 bases). V was pared by 5 bases and J by 4 bases, with 14 bases between. This CDR3 has 14 amino acids. CDR3 DNA: TGTGCCAGCAGTGAATTTCGAGGGACCTATGGCTACACCTTC. This encodes CASSEFRGTYGYTF.

Ten or more counts support this clonotype. The J gene is TRBJ2-7, the V gene TRBV29-1; D assignment may be TRBD1 or TRBD2 (5 bases each). This CDR3 has 14 amino acids. Germline CDR1 is SQVTM and CDR2 is ANQGSEA. V was shortened by 1 base and J by 0 bases, with 10 bases between the two germline ends. The CDR3 loop reads CSVEGDVSSYEQYF. The CDR3 region has the DNA TGCAGCGTTGAAGGGGACGTTTCCTCCTACGAGCAGTACTTC.

This clonotype was observed at least ten times. The V and J genes are TRBV12-3 or TRBV12-4 and TRBJ1-2; D not certain. Deletions cut 6 bases from V and 4 bases from J, with 15 bases between. This CDR3 contains 14 residues. CDR3 DNA: TGTGCCAGCAGCCGATTTGATTGGTCCTATGGCTACACCTTC. Its protein is CASSRFDWSYGYTF.

The sample holds many counts of this clonotype. The chain carries TRBV7-2 and TRBJ2-7, with 9 bases that match TRBD1. V lost 2 bases, J lost 4 bases, and 3 bases stayed unmatched. The CDR3 is 14 amino acids. The germline gives CDR1 SGHTA, CDR2 FQGNSA. The chain's CDR3 is CASSLSGQGYEQYF. The CDR3 coding sequence is TGTGCCAGCAGCTTATCGGGACAGGGTTACGAGCAGTACTTC.

This clonotype was recorded a few times. The rearrangement links TRBV20-1 to TRBJ1-1; tentatively, D is TRBD1 (5 bases). Per the germline V gene, CDR1 is DFQATT and CDR2 is SNEGSKA (reference sequence). CDR3 length equals 13 residues. V was pared by 5 bases and J by 3 bases, with 13 bases between. The CDR3 region is CSAPRRGYTEAFF. The CDR3 nucleotides are TGCAGTGCTCCCCGGCGGGGGTACACTGAAGCTTTCTTT.

This clonotype was detected only a few times. The gene calls are TRBV6-1 and TRBJ1-4; D remains ambiguous. Germline V gene lookup returns CDR1 MNHNS and CDR2 SASEGT. The CDR3 loop spans 16 amino acids. Trimming cost V 0 bases and J 0 bases, with 8 bases left between them. The CDR3 DNA sequence: TGTGCCAGCAGTGAAGCAAGGGTTACAACTAATGAAAAACTGTTTTTT. Protein sequence: CASSEARVTTNEKLFF.

This clonotype was recorded many times. The chain is built from TRBV7-2 and TRBJ1-1, with D maybe TRBD1 (6 bases). The CDR3 extends over 13 amino acids. The V and J ends lost 5 bases and 4 bases respectively, with 11 bases between them. Germline lookup yields CDR1 SGHTA and CDR2 FQGNSA. The CDR3 DNA is TGTGCCAGCAGCCCGTACAGGGCCACTGAAGCTTTCTTT. It encodes CASSPYRATEAFF. Combining the CDR3 with reference TRBV7-2 and TRBJ1-1 gives the whole variable domain GAGVSQSPSNKVTEKGKDVELRCDPISGHTALYWYRQSLGQGLEFLIYFQGNSAPDKSGLPSDRFSAERTGGSVSTLTIQRTQQEDSAVYLCASSPYRATEAFFGQGTRLTVV.

The CDR3 protein is CASSEGGVGSQETQYF. CDR3 sequence (DNA): TGTGCCAGCAGTGAAGGCGGGGTGGGGTCCCAAGAGACCCAGTACTTC. The V call is TRBV25-1, the J call TRBJ2-5; a weak D match, TRBD2 (6 bases). With 2 bases removed from V and 1 base from J, the gap between germline ends came to 14 bases. There are 16 residues in the CDR3. The germline gives CDR1 MGHDK, CDR2 SYGVNS.

This chain connects TRBV7-9 to TRBJ2-5; 8 nucleotides line up with TRBD1. Germline CDR1 is SEHNR and CDR2 is FQNEAQ (reference sequence). Germline trimming cut 11 bases from V and 6 bases from J; bases unmatched to any gene: 14. The CDR3 sequence is 14 residues long. CDR3 sequence: CAWRTPGGEKTQYF. DNA of the CDR3: TGTGCCTGGAGGACTCCAGGGGGCGAGAAGACCCAGTACTTC.